Listed here are 16 T cell receptor beta chains from one sample, sequenced in a study of CD4+ T cells in melanoma. TCRdb's table, derived via immunoSEQ multiplex PCR, lists solely in-frame clones and lacks some. The sample has roughly 10,000 clones; roughly 62% are singletons. The specimen sequenced was cells from a culture (not recorded whether cultured in vitro). The receptors derive from a human donor with melanoma.

This chain joins TRBV30 and TRBJ2-6, with D possibly being TRBD1 (5 bases). Germline V gives CDR1 GTSNPN, CDR2 SVGIG (reference sequence). V shed 8 bases and J shed 2 bases, with 13 bases lying between them. The CDR3 contains 14 residues. In DNA form, the CDR3 reads TGTGCCAGTGACCCCAGGGCTGGGGCCAACGTCCTGACTTTC. Encoded protein: CASDPRAGANVLTF.

This chain uses TRBV6-6 with TRBJ2-7; the D gene is possibly TRBD1 (6 bases). This CDR3 is built from 14 residues. From germline, CDR1 is MNHNY and CDR2 SVGAGI (reference sequence). Deletions cut 5 bases from V and 6 bases from J, with 17 bases between. CDR3 protein: CASSRDRSSGEQYF. CDR3 coding DNA: TGTGCCAGCAGTCGAGACAGGTCATCGGGCGAGCAGTACTTC.

J is TRBJ2-7 and V is TRBV18; D possibly uses TRBD1 or TRBD2 (5 bases each). CDR1 is KGHSH and CDR2 is LQKENI in the germline V gene. V lost 3 bases, J lost 6 bases, and 15 bases lay in between. This CDR3 has 14 residues. CDR3 sequence (DNA): TGTGCCAGCTCACCGAAGGGTGAGGGGAGCGAGCAGTACTTC. It codes for CASSPKGEGSEQYF.

This clone turned up a few times. The chain recombines TRBV5-1 with TRBJ2-3; tentatively, D is TRBD2 (6 bases). V was pared by 0 bases and J by 5 bases, with 7 bases between. The CDR3 length is 13 residues. Per germline, CDR1 SGHRS and CDR2 YFSETQ. The CDR3 nucleotides read TGCGCCAGCAGCTTGGCCGGGAGAGATACGCAGTATTTT. Protein product: CASSLAGRDTQYF.

CDR3 region: CASSDRGPRPQHF. CDR3 coding DNA: TGTGCCAGCAGCGACAGGGGCCCCAGGCCCCAGCATTTT. The chain combines TRBV2 with TRBJ1-5; 8 bases line up with TRBD1. From germline, CDR1 is SNHLY and CDR2 FYNNEI. This CDR3 has 13 residues. V lost 6 bases and J lost 9; bases outside the gene matches: 7.

This rearrangement joins TRBV2 to TRBJ2-5; a weak D match, TRBD2 (6 bases). CDR3 length: 14 residues. The germline V gene has CDR1 SNHLY and CDR2 FYNNEI. V lost 6 bases, J lost 4 bases, and 15 bases lay in between. The CDR3 bases are TGTGCCAGCAGCCCAATTAGCGGCCCAGAGACCCAGTACTTC. Translation gives CASSPISGPETQYF.

The chain recombines TRBV7-3 with TRBJ1-4; TRBD1 might be the D (6 bases). V lost 5 bases to trimming and J lost 0 bases, with 10 bases between them. The length of the CDR3 is 15 residues. Germline CDR1 is SGHTA and CDR2 is FQGTGA. CDR3 loop: CASSEQGTTNEKLFF. The CDR3 nucleotides read TGTGCCAGCAGCGAACAGGGTACAACTAATGAAAAACTGTTTTTT.

The J gene is TRBJ2-5, the V gene TRBV11-2, with 9 bases matching TRBD1. The CDR3 has 14 residues. Germline-derived CDR1 and CDR2 are SGHAT and FQNNGV. With 8 bases clipped from V and 2 bases from J, the junction kept 6 bases outside the gene matches. CDR3 DNA sequence: TGTGCCAGCCAGCTCGGGACAGGGCAAGAGACCCAGTACTTC. Residues: CASQLGTGQETQYF.

The rearrangement joins TRBV4-1 to TRBJ2-1; no definite D call. V gave up 1 base and J gave up 5 bases, with 15 bases separating them. The CDR3 has 16 amino acids. The germline V gene encodes CDR1 MGHRA and CDR2 YSYEKL. The CDR3 reads CASSQVVRKGHNEQFF. The DNA of the CDR3 is TGCGCCAGCAGCCAAGTGGTGCGAAAAGGTCACAATGAGCAGTTCTTC.

This chain joins TRBV7-2 and TRBJ2-2, with D possibly matching TRBD2 (5 bases). The CDR3 extends over 15 amino acids. Germline V gene data show CDR1 as SGHTA and CDR2 as FQGNSA. V lost 1 base, J lost 5 bases, and 11 bases lay in between. Here the CDR3 reads CASSLDGLGTGELFF. DNA of the CDR3: TGTGCCAGCAGCTTAGATGGACTGGGTACCGGGGAGCTGTTTTTT.

This chain joins TRBV29-1 and TRBJ2-7; D uncertain. The V end was cut by 0 bases, the J end by 7 bases, with 16 bases between. CDR1 SQVTM and CDR2 ANQGSEA come from the germline V gene. The CDR3 totals 14 residues. CDR3 sequence reads: CSVEDMGPRREQYF. CDR3 nucleotide sequence: TGCAGCGTTGAAGATATGGGCCCCCGCAGGGAGCAGTACTTC.

This chain links TRBV5-8 with TRBJ2-1; no firm D call. V was shortened by 4 bases and J by 6 bases, with 11 bases between the two germline ends. Germline loops: CDR1 SGHTS, CDR2 YDEGEE. The CDR3 sequence is 13 residues long. The CDR3 DNA follows: TGTGCCAGCAGCCGTTACAGATTCAATGAGCAGTTCTTC. Translation: CASSRYRFNEQFF.

The chain uses TRBV5-6 and TRBJ1-1; D perhaps matches TRBD1 (5 bases). V lost 1 base and J 1 base, leaving 11 bases between the germline ends. CDR1 and CDR2 (germline): SGHDT, YYEEEE. CDR3 length: 15 amino acids. This chain's CDR3 is CASSLFARENTEAFF. DNA of the CDR3: TGTGCCAGCAGCTTGTTTGCCAGGGAGAACACTGAAGCTTTCTTT.

The chain joins TRBV18 to TRBJ1-1, with TRBD1 matching over 7 bases. V trimming: 7 bases; J trimming: 0 bases; junction bases outside the gene matches: 8. The CDR3 consists of 15 residues. Looked up from germline, CDR1 is KGHSH and CDR2 is LQKENI. The CDR3 reads CASFLGQSMNTEAFF. The CDR3 DNA follows: TGTGCCAGCTTTTTGGGACAGAGCATGAACACTGAAGCTTTCTTT.

The chain links TRBV6-6 to TRBJ2-3; D gene uncertain. The CDR3 covers 13 residues. Looked up from germline, CDR1 is MNHNY and CDR2 is SVGAGI (reference sequence). V dropped 8 bases and J dropped 0 bases, with 9 bases sitting between them. The CDR3 sequence is CASWSRSTDTQYF. CDR3 nucleotide sequence: TGTGCCAGCTGGAGCCGGAGCACAGATACGCAGTATTTT.

The rearrangement links TRBV5-1 to TRBJ2-5; D could derive from TRBD1 or TRBD2 (5 bases each). Trimming stripped 4 bases from V and 4 bases from J, with 11 bases between. The V gene's germline CDR1 is SGHRS and CDR2 YFSETQ. This CDR3 has 13 amino acids. CDR3 sequence (DNA): TGCGCCAGCAGCGGCACTAGGGGAGAGACCCAGTACTTC. Translated, it gives CASSGTRGETQYF. The full variable domain, in which reference TRBV5-1 and TRBJ2-5 provide the parts outside the CDR3, is KAGVTQTPRYLIKTRGQQVTLSCSPISGHRSVSWYQQTPGQGLQFLFEYFSETQRNKGNFPGRFSGRQFSNSRSEMNVSTLELGDSALYLCASSGTRGETQYFGPGTRLLVL.